The 7 T cell receptor beta chains below were found in one sample sequenced in a study of blood T cells in healthy people across ages. PCR was performed a second time for about 6 to 12 cycles using a sample-barcoded 5' primer and a J-beta primer mix. MiXCR, run by TCRdb on the 5' RACE reads, gives a single entry per CDR3 protein. The sample has fewer than 600,000 distinct CDR3 sequences, approximately 26% seen once. This same sample was also part of a study on T cells of mothers and their children.

The material sequenced was blood. These receptors were taken from a boy aged 2 to 9 in good health.

This chain uses TRBV11-2 with TRBJ2-5; D perhaps matches TRBD2 (5 bases). The CDR3 runs 14 residues. CDR1 and CDR2 from the germline V gene are SGHAT and FQNNGV. The V and J ends lost 4 bases and 2 bases respectively, with 11 bases between them. The CDR3 bases are TGTGCCAGCAGCTCAGAGGGATTTCAAGAGACCCAGTACTTC. It translates to CASSSEGFQETQYF.

The gene calls are TRBV27 and TRBJ2-7; D remains unclear. CDR3 length: 13 amino acids. Between the trimmed V and J ends, which lost 5 bases and 6 bases, there was a span of 14 bases. Germline V gene lookup returns CDR1 MNHEY and CDR2 SMNVEV (reference sequence). The CDR3, as DNA: TGTGCCAGCAGTCCCCCTGGGAAATCCGAGCAGTACTTC. Its translation: CASSPPGKSEQYF.

This clonotype came up a few times. The V call is TRBV6-5, the J call TRBJ1-2; D unclear. Trimming took off 0 bases at V and 4 bases at J, with 9 bases between the two ends. The CDR3 has 14 residues. Germline CDR1 reads MNHEY; CDR2 reads SVGAGI. Here the CDR3 reads CASSYSAAVYGYTF. CDR3 nucleotides: TGTGCCAGCAGTTACTCCGCCGCCGTCTATGGCTACACCTTC.

The rearrangement uses TRBV14 and TRBJ2-1; TRBD2 matches 7 bases. The germline CDR1 and CDR2 sequences are SGHDN and FVKESK. This CDR3 spans 16 amino acids. The trim removed 4 bases at V and 8 bases at J, leaving 14 bases unmatched. CDR3 region: CASSPLGGSIGDEQFF. As DNA, the CDR3 is TGTGCCAGCAGCCCACTGGGAGGGAGTATCGGGGATGAGCAGTTCTTC.

Only one count was recorded for this clonotype. A much larger clone sits a single nucleotide away, making a read error possible. The CDR3 loop reads CASSPLSEGEETQYF. The CDR3 coding sequence is TGTGCCAGCAGCCCTCTCTCCGAGGGCGAGGAGACCCAGTACTTC. This chain uses TRBV3-1 with TRBJ2-5; tentatively, D is TRBD2 (5 bases). V lost 4 bases to trimming and J lost 5 bases, with 17 bases between them. The CDR3 covers 15 residues. Germline V lookup: CDR1 LGHDT, CDR2 YNNKEL (reference sequence).

The sample holds a few counts of this clonotype. J is TRBJ2-2 and V is TRBV3-1; D could derive from TRBD1 or TRBD2 (6 bases each). The V end was cut by 0 bases, the J end by 5 bases, with 16 bases between. The CDR3 covers 17 residues. Germline V gene sequence: CDR1 LGHDT, CDR2 YNNKEL (reference sequence). CDR3 bases: TGTGCCAGCAGCCAAGAATCCGCCAGGGGAGGAACCGGGGAGCTGTTTTTT. Translating gives CASSQESARGGTGELFF.

This clonotype was found many times. V gene TRBV20-1 combines with J gene TRBJ2-7, with D possibly matching TRBD2 (6 bases). The germline V and J ends were trimmed by 0 bases and 7 bases, with 19 bases remaining between them. Per germline, CDR1 DFQATT and CDR2 SNEGSKA (reference sequence). This CDR3 has 15 amino acids. The CDR3 region has the DNA TGCAGTGCTAGAGATCTTGGAGGGAACCGAGGGGAGCAGTACTTC. This translates into CSARDLGGNRGEQYF.